This T cell receptor (beta chain) was profiled in a study of glioma-infiltrating T cells after dendritic cell vaccination. Across the study: Dendritic cell vaccination trial patients had either newly diagnosed or recurrent glioblastoma. Regarding the study as a whole: Higher pretreatment TIL content predicted longer progression-free time and survival.

J gave up 2 bases and V 5 bases, and 11 bases lay outside the gene matches. Germline lookup yields CDR1 MNHNY and CDR2 SVGAGI (reference sequence). The CDR3 runs 16 residues. Worth noting for this clone: Its target is unknown.

The immunoSEQ assay amplified TCRB CDR3 from up to 2 ug DNA. The primer mix had 60 V beta and 13 J beta primers. Method: immunoSEQ multiplex PCR; TCRdb's copy keeps in-frame clones and lacks some. The sample lists 85,000 to 95,000 clones; just over 85% were seen once. This clonotype originated in a human donor with glioblastoma. Sequenced material: blood, taken before dendritic cell vaccination. V and J are TRBV6-6 and TRBJ2-7, with TRBD1 identical over 8 bases. The CDR3 loop reads CASSPLPGQVPYEQYF. The CDR3, as DNA: TGTGCCAGCAGTCCGCTTCCGGGACAGGTCCCCTACGAGCAGTACTTC.